Detailed here is one TCR beta chain. The antigen is undetermined. V gave up 3 bases and J gave up 12 bases, with 12 bases separating them. Germline CDR1 SQVTM, CDR2 ANQGSEA. This CDR3 comprises 11 residues. The sample is drawn from a study of blood T cells in healthy people across ages. General study findings and limits: Because sorting was not performed, PBMCs prevented conclusive naive versus antigen-experienced comparison. Per million T cells, the diversity of TCR beta decreased roughly linearly as age advanced.

Combining a sample-barcoded 5' primer with a J-beta primer mix, a second PCR ran for roughly 7 to 12 cycles. Template switching added a 12-random-nucleotide identifier to every cDNA molecule. From the 5' RACE reads, TCRdb called clonotypes with MiXCR, one entry per CDR3 protein. The repertoire holds over 1,300,000 distinct CDR3 sequences, approximately 59% seen once, with 5.5% to 8% in the top ten. The specimen sequenced was blood. This TCR derives from a man younger than 35 in good health. J is TRBJ2-1 and V is TRBV29-1; D possibly corresponds to TRBD2 (7 bases). CDR3 sequence: CSVERGGGQFF. CDR3 nucleotides: TGCAGCGTTGAGAGGGGGGGCGGGCAGTTCTTC.